The 13 T cell receptor beta chains presented below share a single source sample, sequenced in a study of shared clonotypes between healthy human individuals. Data came from immunoSEQ multiplex PCR; TCRdb stores just in-frame clones and leaves some out. The sample shows about 2.3 million clones, approximately 90% of them seen only once. Sequencing used naive CD4+ T cells from PBMCs. Subset defined: CD45RA+ positively selected. These receptors all stem from a man aged 18-30 years in good health. Some clones in this sample may be carry-over from other donors' samples.

The V call is TRBV2, the J call TRBJ1-4; 7 positions match TRBD1. Trimming cost V 6 bases and J 8 bases; bases outside gene matches: 12. The CDR3 has 15 residues. Germline V gives CDR1 SNHLY, CDR2 FYNNEI. The CDR3 DNA reads TGTGCCAGCAGACCGACCGGGACAGAGGGGGAAAAACTGTTTTTT. Translation gives CASRPTGTEGEKLFF.

This clone has only one observation. The chain uses TRBV6-5 and TRBJ2-7; D is uncertain. Germline V gene lookup returns CDR1 MNHEY and CDR2 SVGAGI. V lost 7 bases, J lost 6 bases, and 16 bases lay in between. CDR3 length equals 13 residues. CDR3 in DNA: TGTGCCAGCACCACCCCTGGCTCGGGCGAGCAGTACTTC. It translates to CASTTPGSGEQYF.

V usage is TRBV19 and J usage is TRBJ2-4; 7 positions agree with TRBD2. The CDR3 runs to 15 residues. J gave up 8 bases and V 9 bases, and 16 bases lay outside the gene matches. Germline V CDR1 and CDR2: LNHDA, SQIVND (reference sequence). The CDR3 region is CASAPGGILGDIQYF. The CDR3 coding sequence is TGTGCCAGCGCCCCCGGGGGGATCCTGGGGGACATTCAGTACTTC.

The sample holds one count of this clone. The rearrangement joins TRBV7-2 to TRBJ1-2; the D gene is possibly TRBD1 (6 bases). The V end lost 4 bases, the J end lost 4 bases, and 13 bases lay between the germline ends. CDR3 length equals 14 residues. Germline V gene sequence: CDR1 SGHTA, CDR2 FQGNSA. The CDR3 DNA reads TGTGCCAGCAGCTCAGCGGGGGCCCCCTATGGCTACACCTTC. This sequence encodes CASSSAGAPYGYTF.

The chain couples TRBV7-9 to TRBJ2-7; D is ambiguous. Trimming removed 4 bases at V and 5 bases at J, with 9 bases between. The germline V gene encodes CDR1 SEHNR and CDR2 FQNEAQ (reference sequence). The CDR3 is 12 amino acids. The CDR3 nucleotides read TGTGCCAGCAGCTGGTCCCGGGACGAGCAGTACTTC. This gives the protein CASSWSRDEQYF. Based on the CDR3 plus reference TRBV7-9 and TRBJ2-7, the full variable domain is DTGVSQNPRHKITKRGQNVTFRCDPISEHNRLYWYRQTLGQGPEFLTYFQNEAQLEKSRLLSDRFSAERPKGSFSTLEIQRTEQGDSAMYLCASSWSRDEQYFGPGTRLTVT.

V gene TRBV25-1 combines with J gene TRBJ2-1; a possible D gene is TRBD1 (6 bases). V was clipped by 4 bases and J by 8 bases, with 12 bases between them. There are 13 residues in the CDR3. Per germline, CDR1 MGHDK and CDR2 SYGVNS. DNA of the CDR3: TGTGCCAGCAGTGTGCTCCAGGGGTATGAGCAGTTCTTC. Amino acids: CASSVLQGYEQFF.

V is TRBV5-1 and J is TRBJ2-5, with D perhaps matching TRBD1 or TRBD2 (5 bases each). The CDR3 has 12 amino acids. V lost 4 bases and J 5 bases, leaving 9 bases between the germline ends. Germline CDR1 SGHRS, CDR2 YFSETQ. The CDR3, as DNA: TGCGCCAGCAGCGGAGAGGGGGAGACCCAGTACTTC. Its translation is CASSGEGETQYF.

The V gene is TRBV28, the J gene TRBJ1-3; D not resolved. Germline values: CDR1 MDHEN, CDR2 SYDVKM. Trimming stripped 5 bases from V and 0 bases from J, with 14 bases between. The CDR3 has 16 amino acids. CDR3: CASSRDTRYSGNTIYF. The DNA of the CDR3 is TGTGCCAGCAGTCGTGACACGCGATACTCTGGAAACACCATATATTTT.

The chain uses TRBV6-1 and TRBJ2-1, with D tentatively TRBD2 (5 bases). The germline CDR1 and CDR2 sequences are MNHNS and SASEGT. Deletions cut 1 base from V and 7 bases from J, with 8 bases between. The CDR3 extends over 13 amino acids. The CDR3 region is CASSEVGMNEQFF. The CDR3 DNA reads TGTGCCAGCAGTGAAGTCGGGATGAATGAGCAGTTCTTC.

The chain links TRBV11-2 to TRBJ2-1, with TRBD1 matching 8 bases. This CDR3 comprises 15 residues. Germline CDR1 is SGHAT and CDR2 is FQNNGV. J gave up 6 bases and V 3 bases, and 7 bases lay outside the gene matches. The CDR3 region is CASSFDRGWGNEQFF. CDR3 nucleotides: TGTGCCAGCAGCTTCGACAGGGGATGGGGCAATGAGCAGTTCTTC.

The chain has TRBV29-1 and TRBJ2-3, with 9 bases lining up with TRBD1. The germline CDR1 and CDR2 sequences are SQVTM and ANQGSEA. J gave up 2 bases and V 6 bases, and 6 bases lay outside the gene matches. This CDR3 has 14 amino acids. The CDR3 coding sequence is TGCAGCGTATCCGGGACAGGGTCCACAGATACGCAGTATTTT. Translating gives CSVSGTGSTDTQYF.

The genes are TRBV7-9 and TRBJ2-2; D is ambiguous. Germline assignment: CDR1 SEHNR and CDR2 FQNEAQ (reference sequence). The CDR3 is 17 amino acids. V gave up 1 base and J gave up 0 bases, with 12 bases separating them. The CDR3 is CASSLVPVGPNTGELFF. CDR3 in DNA: TGTGCCAGCAGCTTAGTACCGGTTGGGCCGAACACCGGGGAGCTGTTTTTT. Full variable domain (missing parts from reference TRBV7-9 and TRBJ2-2): DTGVSQNPRHKITKRGQNVTFRCDPISEHNRLYWYRQTLGQGPEFLTYFQNEAQLEKSRLLSDRFSAERPKGSFSTLEIQRTEQGDSAMYLCASSLVPVGPNTGELFFGEGSRLTVL.

The rearrangement links TRBV7-2 to TRBJ1-5; maybe TRBD1 (6 bases). The CDR3 length is 15 residues. Germline-derived CDR1 and CDR2 are SGHTA and FQGNSA. The ends were cut back, 3 bases at V and 1 base at J, with 10 bases in the middle. CDR3: CASSLSGASNQPQHF. CDR3 coding DNA: TGTGCCAGCAGCTTGTCGGGGGCAAGCAATCAGCCCCAGCATTTT.